Reported below is one T cell receptor beta chain. Its specificity is not known. The sample is drawn from a study of cytomegalovirus exposure and HLA in healthy donors. On the study more broadly: Unique TCRs numbering some 93 million, obtained from HLA-typed donors, made up an early data release. Study results and caveats: The authors enumerated 164 TCR beta chains as linked to cytomegalovirus. Several V segments, TRBV6-2 and TRBV6-3 among them, could not be told apart and were dropped. The study assumed roughly uniform donor sequencing depth for presence/absence analyses.

Vbeta (60) and Jbeta (13) primers were used in the PCR. TCRdb's table, derived via immunoSEQ multiplex PCR, lists solely in-frame clones and lacks some. The sample holds 160,000 or so clones, 70% to 80% seen once. With 5 bases removed from V and 4 bases from J, the gap between germline ends came to 10 bases. Germline V CDR1 and CDR2: SEHNR, FQNEAQ (reference sequence). CDR3 length: 13 amino acids. The receptor's source is a man aged 55 to 70 in good health and CMV-seronegative. The source material was PBMCs. The V gene is TRBV7-9, the J gene TRBJ2-3; D not resolved. CDR3: CASSREASDTQYF. In DNA form, the CDR3 reads TGTGCCAGCAGCCGAGAAGCATCAGATACGCAGTATTTT. Full variable domain (remainder filled in from reference TRBV7-9 and TRBJ2-3): DTGVSQNPRHKITKRGQNVTFRCDPISEHNRLYWYRQTLGQGPEFLTYFQNEAQLEKSRLLSDRFSAERPKGSFSTLEIQRTEQGDSAMYLCASSREASDTQYFGPGTRLTVL.